This T cell receptor beta chain appears in the sequencing data of a study of T-cell memory formation after mild COVID-19. For the study at large: TCR clusters were largely donor specific. Points from the study as a whole: Among clones contracting day 15 to 85, CD4/CD8 was balanced, whereas later expanders leaned CD4+. Whether second-wave clones peaking at day 37 were SARS-CoV-2 specific went unconfirmed.

This clonotype was seen more than once but under ten times. Its specificity is unknown. TCRdb re-analysed the 5' RACE reads in MiXCR, keeping a single row per CDR3 protein. Found here are around 340,000 distinct CDR3 sequences, roughly 15% of them singletons; the top ten hold 20% to 25%. The specimen was PBMCs or a T cell subset sorted from them (not recorded which). This clonotype originated in a young man who had mild COVID-19 (a few samples of this study predate the infection). Cell type and time point are not known.

The CDR3 sequence: CASAQANTGELFF. The CDR3 DNA reads as TGCGCCAGTGCACAAGCGAACACCGGGGAGCTGTTTTTT. This chain links TRBV5-1 with TRBJ2-2; D is unclear. The CDR3 is 13 residues long. The germline V gene encodes CDR1 SGHRS and CDR2 YFSETQ. The ends were cut back, 8 bases at V and 0 bases at J, with 8 bases in the middle.